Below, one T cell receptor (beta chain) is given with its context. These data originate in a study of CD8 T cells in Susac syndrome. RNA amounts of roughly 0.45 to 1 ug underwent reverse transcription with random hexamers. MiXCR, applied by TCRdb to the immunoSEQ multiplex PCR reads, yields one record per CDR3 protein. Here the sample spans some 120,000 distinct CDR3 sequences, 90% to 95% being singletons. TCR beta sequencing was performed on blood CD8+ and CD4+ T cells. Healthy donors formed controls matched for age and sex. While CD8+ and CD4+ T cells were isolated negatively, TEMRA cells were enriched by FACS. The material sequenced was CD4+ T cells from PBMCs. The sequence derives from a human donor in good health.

As DNA, the CDR3 is TGTGCCAGCAGCCCTCGGGGTTATGGCTACACCTTC. It translates to CASSPRGYGYTF. The chain has TRBV3-1 and TRBJ1-2; D gene unclear. The CDR3 is 12 amino acids. The germline gives CDR1 LGHDT, CDR2 YNNKEL (reference sequence). V lost 4 bases to trimming and J lost 5 bases, with 8 bases between them.